The clone carrying this T cell receptor (beta chain) was detected ten times or more. The read comes to an end 3 residues before the CDR3 does, leaving the germline J gene to fill in the end. Here immunoSEQ multiplex PCR was the method, and the copy in TCRdb shows in-frame clones only, minus some. The sample includes tens of thousands of clones, none of them occurring once. This CDR3 has 14 amino acids. The germline gives CDR1 SGHRS, CDR2 YFSETQ. V trimming: 4 bases; J trimming: 3 bases; junction bases outside the gene matches: 6. These data come from a study of T cell clonality in common variable immunodeficiency. Both groups were predominantly of Caucasian heritage.

The material sequenced was peripheral blood mononuclear cells. V is TRBV5-1 and J is TRBJ1-1, with 7 bases matching TRBD1. This receptor was obtained from a person aged 18 to 75 in good health. The sequenced part of the CDR3 DNA is TGCGCCAGCAGCACGTATACAGGGGACACTGAA. Translation: CASSTYTGDTE. The CDR3 reads in full as CASSTYTGDTEAFF.